This is a list of T cell receptor beta chains from one sample in a study of cytomegalovirus exposure and HLA in healthy donors. Profiling relied on immunoSEQ multiplex PCR, and the TCRdb table lists in-frame clones only, not all of them. The sample includes around 120,000 clones, approximately 83% seen only once; the top ten take 1% to 1.5%. The sample was PBMCs. The receptors stem from a girl aged 2-9 years in good health and CMV-seronegative. CDR3s include the opening cysteine and the closing phenylalanine or tryptophan. The order of the fields is J gene, D gene, V gene, clone size, CDR3 protein, CDR3 DNA. D genes are given only for firm matches. Expanded clones get a size class; other rows say once, few or many, or leave the size out.

>TRBJ2-7|-|TRBV4-1|-
CASSQGQASSYEQYF
TGCGCCAGCAGCCAAGGCCAGGCGTCCTCCTACGAGCAGTACTTC
>TRBJ2-7|TRBD2|TRBV19|-
CASSMAGLAEYEQYF
TGTGCCAGTAGTATGGCGGGACTAGCGGAATACGAGCAGTACTTC
>TRBJ2-7|TRBD1|TRBV29-1|-
CSVQNPGQGAHEQYF
TGCAGCGTTCAAAACCCGGGACAGGGGGCCCACGAGCAGTACTTC
>TRBJ1-1|-|TRBV5-1|-
CASSLGQKNTEAFF
TGCGCCAGCAGCTTGGGCCAGAAGAACACTGAAGCTTTCTTT
>TRBJ2-5|-|TRBV13|-
CASSNRDNQETQYF
TGTGCCAGCAGCAACCGGGACAACCAAGAGACCCAGTACTTC
>TRBJ2-1|TRBD1|TRBV10-2|-
CASTGQPYNEQFF
TGCGCCAGCACGGGACAGCCTTACAATGAGCAGTTCTTC
>TRBJ1-4|-|TRBV2|few
CASSEQGLREKLFF
TGTGCCAGCAGTGAACAGGGGTTAAGGGAAAAACTGTTTTTT
>TRBJ1-5|TRBD1|TRBV6-5|-
CASSYGRGMNQPQHF
TGTGCCAGCAGTTACGGCAGGGGGATGAATCAGCCCCAGCATTTT
>TRBJ1-2|-|TRBV21-1|once
CASSNAGGAYGYTF
TGTGCCAGCAGCAACGCTGGGGGGGCCTATGGCTACACCTTC
>TRBJ1-3|-|TRBV9|-
CASSVGGGGNTIYF
TGTGCCAGCAGCGTAGGGGGAGGTGGAAACACCATATATTTT
>TRBJ2-7|-|TRBV2|-
CASSELDVGRSSYEQYF
TGTGCCAGCAGTGAACTTGATGTGGGGCGAAGCTCCTACGAGCAGTACTTC
>TRBJ2-1|-|TRBV10-1|-
CASSPYEGSNEQFF
TGCGCCAGCAGTCCCTATGAGGGTAGCAATGAGCAGTTCTTC
>TRBJ1-5|-|TRBV21-1|-
CASSRGTGKWCQPQHF
TGTGCCAGCAGCAGGGGGACAGGGAAATGGTGTCAGCCCCAGCATTTT
>TRBJ1-2|TRBD1|TRBV6-1|-
CASSPLDRDGGYTF
TGTGCCAGCAGCCCCCTAGACAGGGACGGTGGCTACACCTTC
>TRBJ2-2|-|TRBV4-1|-
CASSHQEGTGELFF
TGCGCCAGCAGCCACCAGGAAGGCACCGGGGAGCTGTTTTTT
>TRBJ2-1|TRBD1|TRBV5-5|once
CASSAGTGSYNEQFF
TGTGCCAGCAGCGCCGGGACAGGGTCTTACAATGAGCAGTTCTTC
>TRBJ1-3|-|TRBV25-1|-
CASSGTDSGNTIYF
TGTGCCAGCAGTGGGACAGACTCTGGAAACACCATATATTTT
>TRBJ2-2|-|TRBV5-4|-
CASSLDPAGPGELFF
TGTGCCAGCAGCTTGGATCCAGCGGGTCCCGGGGAGCTGTTTTTT
>TRBJ1-1|-|TRBV21-1|once
CASDRARTEAFF
TGTGCCAGCGACAGGGCGAGGACTGAAGCTTTCTTT
>TRBJ1-3|-|TRBV30|-
CAWGSGPGNTIYF
TGTGCCTGGGGCTCAGGTCCTGGAAACACCATATATTTT
>TRBJ1-1|-|TRBV6-1|few
CASTLDRHMNTEAFF
TGTGCCAGCACCCTAGACAGACACATGAACACTGAAGCTTTCTTT
>TRBJ2-3|-|TRBV7-3|-
CASSLETTTDTQYF
TGTGCCAGCAGTCTGGAGACTACCACAGATACGCAGTATTTT
>TRBJ2-3|-|TRBV4-1|-
CASSPTTPSTDTQYF
TGCGCCAGCAGCCCGACGACACCTAGCACAGATACGCAGTATTTT
>TRBJ2-3|-|TRBV5-4|-
CASSPGRTSDTDTQYF
TGTGCCAGCAGCCCCGGACGGACATCAGACACAGATACGCAGTATTTT
>TRBJ2-7|TRBD2|TRBV9|-
CASSRTGTSRDEQYF
TGTGCCAGCAGCCGAACGGGGACTAGCCGAGACGAGCAGTACTTC
>TRBJ2-7|-|TRBV5-1|-
CASSLLAGGSYEQYF
TGCGCCAGCAGCTTGTTAGCCGGAGGTTCTTACGAGCAGTACTTC
>TRBJ1-6|TRBD1|TRBV30|-
CAWSAPDRGSFLSPLHF
TGTGCCTGGAGTGCCCCGGACAGGGGTTCTTTTCTGTCACCCCTCCACTTT
>TRBJ1-6|-|TRBV2|-
CASRVGGPQSPLHF
TGTGCCAGCAGGGTCGGTGGGCCTCAGTCACCCCTCCACTTT
>TRBJ2-6|TRBD1|TRBV13|-
CASSLFTTGQSLSGANVLTF
TGTGCCAGCAGCTTATTTACAACGGGACAGAGCTTATCTGGGGCCAACGTCCTGACTTTC
>TRBJ2-1|TRBD1|TRBV6-5|few
CASSFKTGIEQFF
TGTGCCAGCAGTTTCAAGACAGGGATTGAGCAGTTCTTC
>TRBJ2-5|TRBD2|TRBV6-5|-
CASSYSSPSGQETQYF
TGTGCCAGCAGTTACTCTTCCCCTAGCGGACAAGAGACCCAGTACTTC
>TRBJ1-1|-|TRBV29-1|-
CSVVAGNTEAFF
TGCAGCGTTGTCGCGGGGAACACTGAAGCTTTCTTT
>TRBJ2-4|-|TRBV7-2|-
CASTSLLGGLAKNIQYF
TGTGCCAGCACTTCGCTACTAGGCGGCCTAGCCAAAAACATTCAGTACTTC
>TRBJ2-7|TRBD1|TRBV27|-
CASSPGQGYEQYF
TGTGCCAGCAGCCCGGGACAGGGCTACGAGCAGTACTTC
>TRBJ2-7|-|TRBV19|-
CASSASGLKVGGEYF
TGTGCCAGTAGTGCCTCGGGACTTAAAGTTGGGGGAGAGTACTTC
>TRBJ2-4|-|TRBV11-3|-
CASSTGQPGDIQYF
TGTGCCAGCAGCACCGGGCAGCCGGGGGACATTCAGTACTTC
>TRBJ2-1|TRBD1|TRBV19|-
CASREGQGAFNEQFF
TGTGCCAGTAGGGAGGGACAGGGGGCGTTCAATGAGCAGTTCTTC
>TRBJ2-7|-|TRBV19|-
CASSSGIAAIYEQYF
TGTGCCAGTAGTTCAGGGATAGCCGCCATCTACGAGCAGTACTTC
>TRBJ2-7|TRBD2|TRBV6-6|-
CASSRPSGATYEQYF
TGTGCCAGCAGTCGGCCTAGCGGGGCTACCTACGAGCAGTACTTC
>TRBJ2-7|TRBD1|TRBV4-2|-
CASSRLTGGAGYEQYF
TGTGCCAGCAGCCGGTTAACAGGGGGCGCGGGTTACGAGCAGTACTTC
>TRBJ2-6|-|TRBV29-1|-
CSVDGLPGANVLTF
TGCAGCGTTGACGGACTCCCAGGGGCCAACGTCCTGACTTTC
>TRBJ1-2|-|TRBV7-2|-
CASSPIVQGNYGYTF
TGTGCCAGCAGCCCTATCGTCCAGGGAAACTATGGCTACACCTTC
>TRBJ2-2|TRBD1|TRBV7-8|-
CASSETGTGYTGELFF
TGTGCCAGCAGCGAAACCGGGACAGGGTACACCGGGGAGCTGTTTTTT
>TRBJ2-1|TRBD2|TRBV7-9|-
CASSRPGSLADHYNEQFF
TGTGCCAGCAGCCGCCCGGGCTCACTAGCGGATCACTACAATGAGCAGTTCTTC
>TRBJ1-1|-|TRBV18|-
CASSPLRGLDTEAFF
TGTGCCAGCTCACCACTGCGGGGGCTGGACACTGAAGCTTTCTTT
>TRBJ1-2|-|TRBV7-2|-
CASKSPGGAGYGYTF
TGTGCCAGCAAATCCCCTGGGGGGGCGGGCTATGGCTACACCTTC
>TRBJ2-1|-|TRBV4-2|-
CASSQGQEQFF
TGTGCCAGCAGCCAGGGCCAAGAGCAGTTCTTC
>TRBJ1-1|-|TRBV19|-
CASSLLGGTLKNTEAFF
TGTGCCAGTAGCCTATTAGGCGGTACCTTAAAGAACACTGAAGCTTTCTTT
>TRBJ2-5|-|TRBV7-7|once
CASSKGETQYF
TGTGCCAGCAGCAAGGGGGAGACCCAGTACTTC
>TRBJ2-7|TRBD2|TRBV28|-
CASSPTSGGSYEQYF
TGTGCCAGCAGCCCTACTAGCGGGGGGTCCTACGAGCAGTACTTC
>TRBJ1-2|-|TRBV11-2|-
CASSLGADNYGYTF
TGTGCCAGCAGCTTAGGGGCAGATAACTATGGCTACACCTTC
>TRBJ2-7|-|TRBV7-2|-
CASSSRSSYPLYEQYF
TGTGCCAGCAGCTCCCGCTCTAGCTATCCGCTATACGAGCAGTACTTC
>TRBJ2-7|-|TRBV29-1|-
CSVGEGGYEQYF
TGCAGCGTTGGAGAGGGGGGTTACGAGCAGTACTTC
>TRBJ1-4|-|TRBV30|-
CAWSVRRATNEKLFF
TGTGCCTGGAGTGTCCGACGGGCAACTAATGAAAAACTGTTTTTT
>TRBJ2-7|-|TRBV4-1|-
CASSLRDKPSYEQYF
TGCGCCAGCAGTCTCCGGGACAAGCCCTCCTACGAGCAGTACTTC
>TRBJ2-3|-|TRBV6-5|-
CASSFSSTDTQYF
TGTGCCAGCAGTTTTTCATCCACAGATACGCAGTATTTT
>TRBJ2-1|TRBD2|TRBV19|-
CASSTPHGSGSSYNEQFF
TGTGCCAGTAGTACCCCCCACGGAAGCGGGAGCTCCTACAATGAGCAGTTCTTC
>TRBJ1-1|-|TRBV18|-
CASSPAGQRAEAFF
TGTGCCAGCTCACCCGCCGGTCAGCGCGCTGAAGCTTTCTTT
>TRBJ2-2|-|TRBV5-6|-
CASSFPGQNTGELFF
TGTGCCAGCAGCTTTCCGGGACAGAACACCGGGGAGCTGTTTTTT